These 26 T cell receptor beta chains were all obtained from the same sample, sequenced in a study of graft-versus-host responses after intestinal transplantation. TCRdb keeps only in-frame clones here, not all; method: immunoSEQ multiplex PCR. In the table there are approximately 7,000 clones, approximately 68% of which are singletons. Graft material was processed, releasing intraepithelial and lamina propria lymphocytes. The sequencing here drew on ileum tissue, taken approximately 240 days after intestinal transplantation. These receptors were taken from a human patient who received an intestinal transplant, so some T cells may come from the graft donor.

The CDR3 region has the DNA TGCGCCAGCAGCCAAGAGCCCGGGAACTACGAGCAGTACGTC. This translates into CASSQEPGNYEQYV. The chain carries TRBV4-3 and TRBJ2-7; TRBD2 is a possible D gene (5 bases). The CDR3 length is 14 residues. With 0 bases removed from V and 3 bases from J, the gap between germline ends came to 9 bases. The germline V gene encodes CDR1 LGHNA and CDR2 YSLEER.

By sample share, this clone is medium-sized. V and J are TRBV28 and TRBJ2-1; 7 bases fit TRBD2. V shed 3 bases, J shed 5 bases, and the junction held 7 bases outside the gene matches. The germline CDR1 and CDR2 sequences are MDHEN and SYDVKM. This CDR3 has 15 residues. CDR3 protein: CASSLGGSYDNEQFF. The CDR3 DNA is TGTGCCAGCAGTTTGGGAGGGAGTTACGACAATGAGCAGTTCTTC.

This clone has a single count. The CDR3 DNA is TGTGCCAGCAGCTCCCGGACAGGTCCTAACTATGGCTACACCTTC. Its protein is CASSSRTGPNYGYTF. V is TRBV9 and J is TRBJ1-2; 7 bases agree with TRBD1. The CDR3 spans 15 residues. The V gene end was trimmed by 4 bases and the J gene end by 0 bases; junction bases not matched to a gene: 6. The germline gives CDR1 SGDLS, CDR2 YYNGEE.

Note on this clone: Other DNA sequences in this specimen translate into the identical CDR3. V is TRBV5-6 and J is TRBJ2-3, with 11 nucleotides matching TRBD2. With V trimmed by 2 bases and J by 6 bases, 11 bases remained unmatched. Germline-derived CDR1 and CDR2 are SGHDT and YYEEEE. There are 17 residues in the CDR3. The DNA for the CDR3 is TGTGCCAGCAGCTTTTATTATAGCGGGGGGGCCGGGGATACGCAGTATTTT. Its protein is CASSFYYSGGAGDTQYF.

CDR3 DNA: TGTGCCAGCAGTACTAGCGTCCAAGAGACCCAGTACTTC. Translated, it gives CASSTSVQETQYF. The chain employs TRBV6-5 and TRBJ2-5, with 7 bases fitting TRBD2. Losses at the gene ends were 5 bases for V and 1 base for J; bases not matched to a gene: 1. The CDR3 extends over 13 amino acids. Germline CDR1 and CDR2: MNHEY and SVGAGI.

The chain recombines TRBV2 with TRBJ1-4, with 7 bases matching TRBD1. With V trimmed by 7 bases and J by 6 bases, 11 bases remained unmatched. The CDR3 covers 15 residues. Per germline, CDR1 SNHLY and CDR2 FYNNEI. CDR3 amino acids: CASNPDRDDYEKLFF. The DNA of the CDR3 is TGTGCCAGCAATCCAGACAGGGACGATTATGAAAAACTGTTTTTT. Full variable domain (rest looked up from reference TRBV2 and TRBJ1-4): EPEVTQTPSHQVTQMGQEVILRCVPISNHLYFYWYRQILGQKVEFLVSFYNNEISEKSEIFDDQFSVERPDGSNFTLKIRSTKLEDSAMYFCASNPDRDDYEKLFFGSGTQLSVL.

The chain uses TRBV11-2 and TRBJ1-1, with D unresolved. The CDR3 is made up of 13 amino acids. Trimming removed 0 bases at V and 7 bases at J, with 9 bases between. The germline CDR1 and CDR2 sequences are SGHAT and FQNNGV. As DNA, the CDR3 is TGTGCCAGCAGCTTAGAGCGGGGAAGTGAAGCTTTCTTT. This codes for CASSLERGSEAFF.

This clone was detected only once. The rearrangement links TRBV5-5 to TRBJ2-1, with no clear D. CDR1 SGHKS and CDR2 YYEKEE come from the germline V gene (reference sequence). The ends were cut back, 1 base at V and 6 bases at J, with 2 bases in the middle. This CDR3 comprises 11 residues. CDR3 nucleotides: TGTGCCAGCAGCTTGTCCAATGAGCAGTTCTTC. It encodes CASSLSNEQFF.

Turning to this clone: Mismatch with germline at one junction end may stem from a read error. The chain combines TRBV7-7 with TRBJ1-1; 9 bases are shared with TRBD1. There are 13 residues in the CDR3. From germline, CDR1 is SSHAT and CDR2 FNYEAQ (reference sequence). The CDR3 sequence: CASSRDRDAEAFF. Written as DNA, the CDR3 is TGTGCTAGCAGCAGGGACAGGGACGCTGAAGCTTTCTTT.

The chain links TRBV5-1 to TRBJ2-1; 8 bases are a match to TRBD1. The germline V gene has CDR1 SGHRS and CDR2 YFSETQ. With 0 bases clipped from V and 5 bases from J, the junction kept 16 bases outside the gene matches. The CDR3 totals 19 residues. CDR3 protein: CASSLGTGNTYTPHNEQFF. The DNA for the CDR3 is TGCGCCAGCAGCTTGGGGACAGGGAACACATATACCCCCCACAATGAGCAGTTCTTC.

In DNA, the CDR3 is TGTGCCAGCAGCCTACAGGGGGCTACCTCCTACGAGCAGTACGTC. This sequence encodes CASSLQGATSYEQYV. This chain links TRBV5-5 with TRBJ2-7; 9 bases are shared with TRBD1. V shed 4 bases and J 0 bases; nucleotides not matched to a gene: 5. CDR1 is SGHKS, CDR2 YYEKEE, per germline (reference sequence). This CDR3 is built from 15 residues.

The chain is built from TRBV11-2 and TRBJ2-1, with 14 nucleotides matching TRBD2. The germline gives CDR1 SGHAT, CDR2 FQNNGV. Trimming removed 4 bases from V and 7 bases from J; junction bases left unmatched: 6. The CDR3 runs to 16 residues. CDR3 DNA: TGTGCCAGCAGCTCTGCCGGGACTAGCGGGAGAAATGAGCAGTTCTTC. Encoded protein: CASSSAGTSGRNEQFF.

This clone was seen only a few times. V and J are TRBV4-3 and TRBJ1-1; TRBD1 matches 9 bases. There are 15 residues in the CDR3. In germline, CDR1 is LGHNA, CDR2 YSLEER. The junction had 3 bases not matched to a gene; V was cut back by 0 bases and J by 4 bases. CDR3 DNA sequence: TGCGCCAGCAGCCAAGAAGCACAGGGGGCCACTGAAGCTTTCTTT. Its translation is CASSQEAQGATEAFF.

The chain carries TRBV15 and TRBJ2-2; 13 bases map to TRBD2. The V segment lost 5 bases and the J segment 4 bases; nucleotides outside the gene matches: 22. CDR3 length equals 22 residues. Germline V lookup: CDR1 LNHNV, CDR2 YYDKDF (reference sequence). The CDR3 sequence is CATSVQQPGLAGMGGFTGELFF. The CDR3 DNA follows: TGTGCCACCAGCGTACAGCAACCGGGACTAGCGGGGATGGGGGGTTTCACCGGGGAGCTGTTTTTT.

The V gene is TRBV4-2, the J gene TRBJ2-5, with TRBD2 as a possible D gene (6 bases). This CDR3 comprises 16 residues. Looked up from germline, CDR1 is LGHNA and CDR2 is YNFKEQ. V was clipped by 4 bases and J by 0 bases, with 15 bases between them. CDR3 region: CASSPRGGTYQETQYF. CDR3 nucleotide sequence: TGTGCCAGCAGCCCCCGGGGAGGAACGTACCAAGAGACCCAGTACTTC.

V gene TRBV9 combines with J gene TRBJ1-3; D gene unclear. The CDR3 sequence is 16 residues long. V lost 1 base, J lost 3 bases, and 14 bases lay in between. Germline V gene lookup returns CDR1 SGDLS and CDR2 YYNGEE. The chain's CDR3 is CASSVTRGMNGNTIYF. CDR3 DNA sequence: TGTGCCAGCAGCGTAACCCGTGGGATGAATGGAAACACCATATATTTT.

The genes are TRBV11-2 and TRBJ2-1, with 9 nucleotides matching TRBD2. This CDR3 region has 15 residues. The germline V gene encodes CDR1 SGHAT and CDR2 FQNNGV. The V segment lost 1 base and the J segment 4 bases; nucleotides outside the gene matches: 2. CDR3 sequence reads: CASSLGSGGYNEQFF. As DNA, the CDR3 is TGTGCCAGCAGCTTAGGTAGCGGGGGATACAATGAGCAGTTCTTC. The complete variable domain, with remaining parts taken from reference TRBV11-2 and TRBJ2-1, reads EAGVAQSPRYKIIEKRQSVAFWCNPISGHATLYWYQQILGQGPKLLIQFQNNGVVDDSQLPKDRFSAERLKGVDSTLKIQPAKLEDSAVYLCASSLGSGGYNEQFFGPGTRLTVL.

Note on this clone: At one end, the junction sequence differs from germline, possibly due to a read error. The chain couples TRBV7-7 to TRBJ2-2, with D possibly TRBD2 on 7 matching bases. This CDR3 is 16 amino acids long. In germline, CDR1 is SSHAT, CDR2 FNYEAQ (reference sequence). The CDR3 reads CASSPPGGRDTGELFF. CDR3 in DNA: TGTGCTAGCAGCCCCCCGGGGGGCAGGGACACCGGGGAGCTGTTTTTT.

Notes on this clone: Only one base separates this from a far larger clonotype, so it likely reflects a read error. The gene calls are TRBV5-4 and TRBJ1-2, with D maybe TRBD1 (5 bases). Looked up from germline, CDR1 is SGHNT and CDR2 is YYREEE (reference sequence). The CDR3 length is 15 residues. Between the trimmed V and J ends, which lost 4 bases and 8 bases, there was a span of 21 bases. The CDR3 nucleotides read TGTGCCAGCAGCCTGGGGGAGAGCCCCTATGTAGGCTACACCTTC. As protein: CASSLGESPYVGYTF.

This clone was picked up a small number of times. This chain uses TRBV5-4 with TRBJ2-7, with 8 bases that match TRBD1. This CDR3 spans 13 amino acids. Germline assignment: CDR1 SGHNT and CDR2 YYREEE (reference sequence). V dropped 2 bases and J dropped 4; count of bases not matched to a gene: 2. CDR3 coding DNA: TGTGCCAGCAGCTTCAGACAGGGGTACGAGCAGTACGTC. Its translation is CASSFRQGYEQYV.

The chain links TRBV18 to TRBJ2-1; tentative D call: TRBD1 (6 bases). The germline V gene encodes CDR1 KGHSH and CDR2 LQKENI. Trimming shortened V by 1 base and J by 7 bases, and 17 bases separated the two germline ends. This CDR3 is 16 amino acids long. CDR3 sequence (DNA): TGTGCCAGCTCACCACGTATAGGGGGTATCGAGAATGAGCAGTTCTTC. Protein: CASSPRIGGIENEQFF.

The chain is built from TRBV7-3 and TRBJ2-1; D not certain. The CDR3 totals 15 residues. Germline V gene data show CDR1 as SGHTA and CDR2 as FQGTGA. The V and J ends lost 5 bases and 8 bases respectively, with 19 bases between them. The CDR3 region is CASSLSAPGVDEQFF. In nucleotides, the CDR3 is TGTGCCAGCAGCCTCTCGGCCCCAGGTGTGGATGAGCAGTTCTTC.

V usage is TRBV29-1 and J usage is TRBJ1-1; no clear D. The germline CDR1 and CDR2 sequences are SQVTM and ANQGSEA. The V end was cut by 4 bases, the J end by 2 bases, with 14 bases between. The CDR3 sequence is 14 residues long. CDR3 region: CSVADEPENTEAFF. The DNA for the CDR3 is TGCAGCGTTGCCGACGAACCAGAAAACACTGAAGCTTTCTTT.

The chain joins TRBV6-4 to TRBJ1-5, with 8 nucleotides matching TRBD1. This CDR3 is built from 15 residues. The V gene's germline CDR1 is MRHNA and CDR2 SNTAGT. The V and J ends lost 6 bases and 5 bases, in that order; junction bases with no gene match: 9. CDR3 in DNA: TGTGCCAGCAGACCCCGGACAGGGTGGTATCAGCCCCAGCATTTT. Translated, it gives CASRPRTGWYQPQHF.

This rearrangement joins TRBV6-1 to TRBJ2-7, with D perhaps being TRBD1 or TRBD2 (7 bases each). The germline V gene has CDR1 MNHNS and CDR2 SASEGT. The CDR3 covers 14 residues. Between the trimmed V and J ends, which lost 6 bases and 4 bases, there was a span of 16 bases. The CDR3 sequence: CASSGRGGRYEQYV. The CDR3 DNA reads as TGTGCCAGCAGCGGCAGGGGGGGTAGGTACGAGCAGTACGTC.

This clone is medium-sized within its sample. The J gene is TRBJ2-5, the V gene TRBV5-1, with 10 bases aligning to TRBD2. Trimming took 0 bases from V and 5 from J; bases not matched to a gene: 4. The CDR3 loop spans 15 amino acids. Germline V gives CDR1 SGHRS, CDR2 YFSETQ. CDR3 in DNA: TGCGCCAGCAGCTTGGGTACAGCGGGAGGGGAGACCCAGTACTTC. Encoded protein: CASSLGTAGGETQYF.